This entry features one TCR beta chain sequence. The data belong to a study of T cells in Graves' hyperthyroidism and ophthalmopathy. V dropped 4 bases and J dropped 5; count of bases not matched to a gene: 6. The CDR3 has 14 amino acids. Germline V gene sequence: CDR1 LGHDT, CDR2 YNNKEL (reference sequence). Amplification targeted TCR beta CDR3 regions from RNA transcripts. With the HTBI primer set, the TCR CDR3 went through a first round of RT-PCR. TCRdb ran MiXCR on the multiplex PCR reads and lists one entry per CDR3 protein. This table holds 250,000 or so distinct CDR3 sequences, 13% to 15% found once.

This receptor was taken from a woman aged 50 to 65 with Graves' hyperthyroidism that later progressed to Graves' ophthalmopathy. Material: blood. This chain joins TRBV3-1 and TRBJ1-2; TRBD1 matches at 8 bases. CDR3 amino acids: CASSLDRVVYGYTF. CDR3 nucleotide sequence: TGTGCCAGCAGCCTGGACAGGGTGGTGTATGGCTACACCTTC. The whole variable domain, filled in from reference TRBV3-1 and TRBJ1-2, reads DTAVSQTPKYLVTQMGNDKSIKCEQNLGHDTMYWYKQDSKKFLKIMFSYNNKELIINETVPNRFSPKSPDKAHLNLHINSLELGDSAVYFCASSLDRVVYGYTFGSGTRLTVV.